Detailed here is one T cell receptor beta chain. The sample comes from a study of blood T cell repertoires in COVID-19. The CDR3 consists of 16 residues. Unmatched junction bases numbered 9, after V lost 0 bases and J lost 7 bases. In germline, CDR1 is KGHSH, CDR2 LQKENI. Using immunoSEQ multiplex PCR, the repertoire was profiled, and TCRdb retains in-frame clones only, with some absent. Of approximately 300,000 clones listed, about 92% were seen once; the top ten hold under 20%. Sequencing used PBMCs or T cells enriched from blood (not recorded which). J is TRBJ1-2 and V is TRBV18, with 9 bases fitting TRBD1. The TCR originated in a woman under 40 who had recovered from COVID-19. CDR3 loop: CASSPPSTGGLGGYTF. CDR3 in DNA: TGTGCCAGCTCACCACCGTCGACAGGGGGGCTAGGTGGCTACACCTTC. Drawing the rest from reference TRBV18 and TRBJ1-2, the complete variable domain is NAGVMQNPRHLVRRRGQEARLRCSPMKGHSHVYWYRQLPEEGLKFMVYLQKENIIDESGMPKERFSAEFPKEGPSILRIQQVVRGDSAAYFCASSPPSTGGLGGYTFGSGTRLTVV.